The next 9 T cell receptor beta chains were all read from a single sample in a study of blood T cells in healthy people across ages (dated by TCRdb to the mid-2010s). The library was obtained by 5' RACE. This sample was sequenced with an Illumina HiSeq 2500. A second PCR of about 7 to 12 cycles was performed with a sample-barcoded 5' primer and a J-beta primer mix. TCRdb trimmed public reads at Q25 via fastp, called clones via MiXCR and kept in-frame beta chains. Records with the same CDR3 protein are collapsed into one entry carrying the most frequent genes and DNA. The sample table shows more than 1,400,000 distinct CDR3 sequences, and 42% are seen once. The ten largest clones take up roughly 7.9% of the sample. The sequenced sample consisted of blood. Every receptor here comes from a woman aged 18 to 35 in good health.

The CDR3 spells CASSFGASGAYNEQFF. The CDR3 nucleotides are TGTGCCAGCAGTTTCGGTGCTAGCGGGGCCTACAATGAGCAGTTCTTC. V and J are TRBV12-3 or TRBV12-4 and TRBJ2-1; 9 bases map to TRBD2. V shed 3 bases, J shed 2 bases, and the junction held 5 bases outside the gene matches. The CDR3 is made up of 16 amino acids.

This clonotype showed up many times. The chain links TRBV4-1 to TRBJ2-7, with 12 positions matching TRBD2. This CDR3 is 18 amino acids long. CDR1 and CDR2 from the germline V gene are MGHRA and YSYEKL. J gave up 5 bases and V 1 base, and 12 bases lay outside the gene matches. CDR3 region: CASSQVDMGLAGLNEQYF. CDR3 coding DNA: TGCGCCAGCAGCCAAGTCGATATGGGACTAGCGGGTTTAAACGAGCAGTACTTC.

V is TRBV30 and J is TRBJ2-2; 8 bases fit TRBD2. This CDR3 comprises 18 residues. Germline V lookup: CDR1 GTSNPN, CDR2 SVGIG (reference sequence). V lost 0 bases to trimming and J lost 7 bases; unmatched junction nucleotides: 16. The CDR3 coding sequence is TGTGCCTGGAGTGTATTCCCCTTAAGCGGGGGCAGGATCGGGGAGCTGTTTTTT. Translated, it gives CAWSVFPLSGGRIGELFF.

Only a few counts were recorded for this clonotype. CDR3 in DNA: TGTGCCACCAGAAGTAGCTACAATGAGCAGTTCTTC. It codes for CATRSSYNEQFF. The rearrangement uses TRBV24-1 and TRBJ2-1; D remains unclear. The V end was cut by 7 bases, the J end by 3 bases, with 6 bases between. Germline CDR1 is KGHDR and CDR2 is SFDVKD. The CDR3 length is 12 residues.

This clonotype was seen a handful of times. The CDR3: CASSLSFAGPLTDTQYF. The CDR3 bases are TGTGCCAGCAGCTTATCGTTTGCGGGGCCTCTCACAGATACGCAGTATTTT. The V call is TRBV5-5, the J call TRBJ2-3; maybe TRBD2 (6 bases). V lost 2 bases to trimming and J lost 2 bases, with 18 bases between them. CDR1 and CDR2 from the germline V gene are SGHKS and YYEKEE (reference sequence). The CDR3 sequence is 17 residues long.

This clonotype was seen a few times. The chain employs TRBV20-1 and TRBJ1-1; 8 positions match TRBD1. This CDR3 region has 14 residues. The V gene's germline CDR1 is DFQATT and CDR2 SNEGSKA (reference sequence). Trimming cost V 3 bases and J 10 bases; bases outside gene matches: 13. Here the CDR3 reads CSASSIQGAGRAFF. As DNA, the CDR3 is TGCAGTGCTAGTTCCATTCAGGGGGCGGGTAGAGCTTTCTTT.

The genes are TRBV20-1 and TRBJ2-7, with D tentatively TRBD1 (5 bases). This CDR3 spans 16 amino acids. V lost 5 bases, J lost 0 bases, and 20 bases lay in between. Germline CDR1 reads DFQATT; CDR2 reads SNEGSKA (reference sequence). The DNA for the CDR3 is TGCAGTGCTTCCATCGACAGCTTTTTGATCTCCTACGAGCAGTACTTC. Translation: CSASIDSFLISYEQYF.

In this sample, this clonotype turned up a few times. The J gene is TRBJ2-6, the V gene TRBV21-1; the D segment call TRBD1 is taken from the table without a DNA check. TRBV21-1 is given as a pseudogene. The CDR3 is 20 residues long. CDR3 in DNA: TGTGCCAGCAGCAAGCTACCGGGACAGTCGGTTTCCTCTGGGGCCAACGTCCTGACTTTC. It is translated as CASSKLPGQSVSSGANVLTF.

The sample holds a few counts of this clonotype. This rearrangement joins TRBV7-8 to TRBJ2-5; D perhaps matches TRBD2 (7 bases). Deletions cut 5 bases from V and 6 bases from J, with 13 bases between. The germline CDR1 and CDR2 sequences are SGHVS and FQNEAQ. CDR3 length: 13 residues. The CDR3 spells CASSVGGVKTQYF. CDR3 bases: TGTGCCAGCAGCGTAGGGGGGGTAAAGACCCAGTACTTC.